This T cell receptor (beta chain) appears in the sequencing data of a study of T cells in localized non-small cell lung cancer. Method: immunoSEQ multiplex PCR; TCRdb's copy keeps in-frame clones and lacks some. This sample yields about 25,000 clones, of which 86% are seen a single time; 13% to 15% belongs to the top ten. General observations from the study: Among the tissues sampled, uninvolved adjacent lung had the highest T cell clonality, above tumor. Adjacent lung held a median roughly 56 of the top 100 tumor clones.

Comment on this clone: Its antigen is not known.

Germline V gene sequence: CDR1 SGHTA, CDR2 FQGTGA. The germline V and J ends were trimmed by 3 bases and 1 base, with 9 bases remaining between them. The CDR3 covers 14 residues. The rearrangement uses TRBV7-3 and TRBJ1-1; D uncertain. Sequences were derived from peripheral blood, sampled before any cancer treatment. The TCR sequence derives from a female donor older than 55 with stage I lung adenocarcinoma. The CDR3 nucleotides read TGTGCCAGCAGCTTGGACGGTTCGAACACTGAAGCTTTCTTT. This translates into CASSLDGSNTEAFF.